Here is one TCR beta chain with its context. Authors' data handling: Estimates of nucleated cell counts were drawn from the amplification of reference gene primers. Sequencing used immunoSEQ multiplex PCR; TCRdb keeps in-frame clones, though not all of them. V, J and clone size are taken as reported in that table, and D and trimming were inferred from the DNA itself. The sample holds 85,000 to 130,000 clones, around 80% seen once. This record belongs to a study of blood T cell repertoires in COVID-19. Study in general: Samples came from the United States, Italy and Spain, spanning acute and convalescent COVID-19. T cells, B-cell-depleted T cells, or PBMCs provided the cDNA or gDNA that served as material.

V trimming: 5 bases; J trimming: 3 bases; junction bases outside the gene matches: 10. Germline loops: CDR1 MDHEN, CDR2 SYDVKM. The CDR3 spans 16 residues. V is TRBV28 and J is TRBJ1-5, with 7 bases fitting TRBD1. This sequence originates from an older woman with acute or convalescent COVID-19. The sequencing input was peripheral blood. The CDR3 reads CASSPTGFYINQPQHF. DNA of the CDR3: TGTGCCAGCAGTCCGACAGGGTTCTATATCAATCAGCCCCAGCATTTT.